The next 17 T cell receptor beta chains were all read from a single sample in a study of blood T cell repertoires in COVID-19 (dated by TCRdb to between 2020 and 2021). The receptor library was made with the immunoSEQ multiplex PCR assay. The immuneACCESS repertoire file appears here via TCRdb, limited to in-frame rearrangements. These files lack a portion of the clones; in checked studies, under half of the deficit traces to unresolved V genes, and the cause of the others is not known. Present in this sample are under 90,000 clones, 80% of which were seen just once. Around 12% of the sample belongs to the ten largest clones. The sample consisted of peripheral blood. Receptors were obtained from a human donor in a cohort sampled during active COVID-19.

The chain uses TRBV3-1 (or the pseudogene TRBV3-2) and TRBJ1-1; D not certain. The CDR3 is 16 residues long. The V end was cut by 7 bases, the J end by 3 bases, with 21 bases between. Germline CDR1 and CDR2: LGHDT and YNNKEL (reference sequence). CDR3 amino acids: CASTRKRRASHTEAFF. CDR3 DNA sequence: TGTGCCAGCACCAGGAAACGGAGGGCCTCTCACACTGAAGCTTTCTTT.

The chain couples TRBV24-1 to TRBJ2-5; D might be TRBD2 (6 bases). CDR1 and CDR2 (germline): KGHDR, SFDVKD. The V gene lost 3 bases and the J gene lost 4 bases, with 14 bases spanning the gap. The CDR3 is 15 amino acids. Here the CDR3 DNA reads TGTGCCACCAGTGATGAAACCCGGGGAGGAGAGACCCAGTACTTC. Residues: CATSDETRGGETQYF.

The chain couples TRBV7-2 to TRBJ2-7, with a weak D call TRBD1 (6 bases). This CDR3 is 15 amino acids long. The V gene lost 5 bases and the J gene lost 0 bases, with 14 bases spanning the gap. Germline loops: CDR1 SGHTA, CDR2 FQGNSA. The CDR3 bases are TGTGCCAGCAGCATCCCAGGGGAGAGCTCCTACGAGCAGTACTTC. Translated: CASSIPGESSYEQYF.

This clone was recorded only once. The chain has TRBV28 and TRBJ2-7; possible D gene TRBD1, 5 bases. The germline CDR1 and CDR2 sequences are MDHEN and SYDVKM. Trimming cost V 3 bases and J 2 bases, with 14 bases left between them. This CDR3 spans 15 amino acids. In DNA, the CDR3 is TGTGCCAGCAGTTTTCAGGGTGGCGGAACCTACGAGCAGTACTTC. Translation gives CASSFQGGGTYEQYF.

V and J are TRBV5-6 and TRBJ2-5; D call uncertain. The CDR3 extends over 17 amino acids. Germline CDR1 reads SGHDT; CDR2 reads YYEEEE. V lost 7 bases to trimming and J lost 1 base, with 23 bases between them. CDR3 loop: CASLPSSAHSLQETQYF. The CDR3, as DNA: TGTGCCAGCCTTCCGTCCTCGGCCCACAGTCTCCAAGAGACCCAGTACTTC.

This clone was seen more than once but under ten times. The chain employs TRBV27 and TRBJ2-3, with D possibly matching TRBD2 (5 bases). The length of the CDR3 is 13 residues. The V and J ends lost 3 bases and 5 bases respectively, with 9 bases between them. Looked up from germline, CDR1 is MNHEY and CDR2 is SMNVEV (reference sequence). In DNA, the CDR3 is TGTGCCAGCAGTTTTAGCGAGATAGATACGCAGTATTTT. Protein product: CASSFSEIDTQYF.

The chain couples TRBV3-1 (or the pseudogene TRBV3-2) to TRBJ2-1, with TRBD2 matching 8 bases. Trimming removed 9 bases from V and 7 bases from J; junction bases left unmatched: 8. There are 13 residues in the CDR3. The V gene's germline CDR1 is LGHDT and CDR2 YNNKEL (reference sequence). CDR3: CARPSGRSNEQFF. The CDR3 region has the DNA TGTGCCAGACCGAGCGGGAGATCTAATGAGCAGTTCTTC.

This clone was recorded a few times. The genes are TRBV2 and TRBJ1-3; 8 nucleotides agree with TRBD1. CDR1 is SNHLY and CDR2 is FYNNEI in the germline V gene. The CDR3 extends over 17 amino acids. Trimming took 5 bases from V and 0 from J; bases not matched to a gene: 9. CDR3: CASSFQTGASSGNTIYF. For the CDR3, the DNA is TGTGCCAGCAGTTTCCAGACAGGGGCCAGCTCTGGAAACACCATATATTTT.

V gene TRBV3-1 (or the pseudogene TRBV3-2) combines with J gene TRBJ1-4; 9 nucleotides line up with TRBD1. The germline gives CDR1 LGHDT, CDR2 YNNKEL (reference sequence). V was pared by 4 bases and J by 16 bases, with 13 bases of the junction left unmatched. The CDR3 loop spans 14 amino acids. CDR3 region: CASSLIKGTGRRFF. For the CDR3, the DNA is TGTGCCAGCAGCCTAATAAAGGGGACAGGGAGGAGGTTTTTT.

This clone came up a few times. This sequence joins TRBV4-3 and TRBJ2-1; TRBD1 might be the D (6 bases). The V gene's germline CDR1 is LGHNA and CDR2 YSLEER. This CDR3 region has 15 residues. V lost 0 bases and J lost 2, with 8 bases in between. The CDR3 spells CASSQDRGTYNEQFF. The CDR3 DNA reads TGCGCCAGCAGCCAAGACAGGGGCACCTACAATGAGCAGTTCTTC.

V and J are TRBV6-5 and TRBJ1-1; the D is unclear. The CDR3 has 14 residues. Germline V lookup: CDR1 MNHEY, CDR2 SVGAGI. Trimming cost V 6 bases and J 3 bases, with 14 bases left between them. This chain's CDR3 is CASRRGFADTEAFF. In DNA form, the CDR3 reads TGTGCCAGCAGGAGAGGATTTGCGGACACTGAAGCTTTCTTT.

This chain joins TRBV28 and TRBJ1-6, with D possibly matching TRBD1 (5 bases). This CDR3 has 16 amino acids. Germline CDR1 reads MDHEN; CDR2 reads SYDVKM. V lost 3 bases and J lost 7, with 16 bases in between. CDR3 DNA: TGTGCCAGCAGTTTCAGTGGGCGCCAGGGCAATTCACCCCTCCACTTT. Residues: CASSFSGRQGNSPLHF. Using reference TRBV28 and TRBJ1-6 for the parts outside the CDR3, the full variable domain is DVKVTQSSRYLVKRTGEKVFLECVQDMDHENMFWYRQDPGLGLRLIYFSYDVKMKEKGDIPEGYSVSREKKERFSLILESASTNQTSMYLCASSFSGRQGNSPLHFGNGTRLTVT.

This chain uses TRBV11-2 with TRBJ2-4; D call uncertain. The CDR3 is made up of 13 amino acids. V lost 0 bases to trimming and J lost 6 bases, with 6 bases between them. Germline CDR1 and CDR2: SGHAT and FQNNGV. CDR3 nucleotides: TGTGCCAGCAGCTTAGATATGAGAAACATTCAGTACTTC. As protein: CASSLDMRNIQYF.

The chain combines TRBV7-2 with TRBJ2-3, with a tentative D call TRBD2 (6 bases). This CDR3 contains 16 residues. CDR1 and CDR2 from the germline V gene are SGHTA and FQGNSA. V lost 4 bases and J 10 bases, leaving 24 bases between the germline ends. The CDR3 here is CASSWRLASVPEAQYF. The CDR3 nucleotides are TGTGCCAGCAGCTGGAGGTTGGCTAGCGTCCCGGAGGCGCAGTATTTT.

The chain links TRBV7-2 to TRBJ2-1; 10 bases are a match to TRBD2. This CDR3 has 18 residues. The V gene end was trimmed by 2 bases and the J gene end by 7 bases; junction bases not matched to a gene: 14. Germline CDR1 reads SGHTA; CDR2 reads FQGNSA. CDR3 sequence reads: CASSLSRLAGVVGNEQFF. CDR3 bases: TGTGCCAGCAGCTTAAGTCGGCTAGCGGGAGTAGTAGGAAATGAGCAGTTCTTC.

The rearrangement uses TRBV7-2 and TRBJ2-1; D unresolved. Germline CDR1 SGHTA, CDR2 FQGNSA. This CDR3 is built from 15 residues. The V and J ends lost 5 bases and 4 bases respectively, with 15 bases between them. CDR3 in DNA: TGTGCCAGCAGCCCCGGCCCCCTAGGTTACAATGAGCAGTTCTTC. Its protein product is CASSPGPLGYNEQFF.

V gene TRBV7-2 combines with J gene TRBJ1-3, with 8 bases matching TRBD1. Unmatched junction bases numbered 7, after V lost 5 bases and J lost 4 bases. Germline V gene lookup returns CDR1 SGHTA and CDR2 FQGNSA. CDR3 size: 15 residues. The CDR3 DNA follows: TGTGCCAGCAGCGCGCCCGGGACAGGCGGAAACACCATATATTTT. Translated: CASSAPGTGGNTIYF.